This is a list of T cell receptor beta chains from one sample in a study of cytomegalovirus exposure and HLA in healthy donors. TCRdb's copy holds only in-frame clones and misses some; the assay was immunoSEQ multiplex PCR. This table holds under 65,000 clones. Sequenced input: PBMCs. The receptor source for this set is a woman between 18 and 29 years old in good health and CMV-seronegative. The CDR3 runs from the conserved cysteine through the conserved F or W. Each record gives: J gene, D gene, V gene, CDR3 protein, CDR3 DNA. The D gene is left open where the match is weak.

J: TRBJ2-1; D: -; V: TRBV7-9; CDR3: CASSLESGNDNEQFF; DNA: TGTGCCAGCAGCCTAGAATCAGGAAACGACAATGAGCAGTTCTTC
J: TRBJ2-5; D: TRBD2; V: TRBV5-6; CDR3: CASSSGLPQETQYF; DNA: TGTGCCAGCAGCTCGGGACTACCTCAAGAGACCCAGTACTTC
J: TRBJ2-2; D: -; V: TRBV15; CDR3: CATSSNRAESTGELFF; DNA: TGTGCCACCAGCAGCAACAGGGCGGAAAGCACCGGGGAGCTGTTTTTT
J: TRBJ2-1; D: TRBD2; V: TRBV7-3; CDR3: CASSSSGGVRFSDNEQFF; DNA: TGTGCCAGCAGTTCAAGCGGGGGGGTCAGGTTCTCCGACAATGAGCAGTTCTTC
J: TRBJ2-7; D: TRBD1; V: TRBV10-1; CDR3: CASSPTGEQYF; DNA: TGCGCCAGCAGCCCGACAGGGGAGCAGTACTTC
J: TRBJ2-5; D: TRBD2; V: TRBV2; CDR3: CARGVTSGTSKTQYF; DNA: TGTGCCAGGGGAGTGACTAGCGGGACGTCCAAGACCCAGTACTTC
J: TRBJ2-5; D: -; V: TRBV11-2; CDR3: CASSLRDTHQETQYF; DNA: TGTGCCAGCAGCCTCCGGGACACGCACCAAGAGACCCAGTACTTC
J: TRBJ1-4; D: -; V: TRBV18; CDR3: CASSSGSQEKLFF; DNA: TGTGCCAGCTCGTCGGGATCCCAGGAAAAACTGTTTTTT
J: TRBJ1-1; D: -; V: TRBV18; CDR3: CASSPIQGEAFF; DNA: TGTGCCAGCTCACCGATACAGGGTGAAGCTTTCTTT
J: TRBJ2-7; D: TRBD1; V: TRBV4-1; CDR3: CASSHTTGGTYEQYF; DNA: TGCGCCAGCAGCCATACGACAGGGGGAACCTACGAGCAGTACTTC
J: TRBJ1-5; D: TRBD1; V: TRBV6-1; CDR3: CASSVTTGGGQPQHF; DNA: TGTGCCAGCAGTGTAACCACAGGGGGCGGTCAGCCCCAGCATTTT
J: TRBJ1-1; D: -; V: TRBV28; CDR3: CASSFLARNTEAFF; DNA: TGTGCCAGCAGTTTCCTCGCCAGGAACACTGAAGCTTTCTTT
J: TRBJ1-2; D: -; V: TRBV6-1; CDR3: CASSETYWRGYGYTF; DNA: TGTGCCAGCAGTGAAACGTACTGGCGGGGCTATGGCTACACCTTC
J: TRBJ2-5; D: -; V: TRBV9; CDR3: CASSVELGAGTQYF; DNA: TGTGCCAGCAGCGTAGAACTGGGGGCAGGGACCCAGTACTTC
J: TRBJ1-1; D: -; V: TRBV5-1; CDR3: CASSSVGQTRNTEAFF; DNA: TGCGCCAGCAGCTCCGTCGGACAGACGAGGAACACTGAAGCTTTCTTT
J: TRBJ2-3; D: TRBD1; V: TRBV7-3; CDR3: CASSLTGSTDTQYF; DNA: TGTGCCAGCAGCTTGACAGGGAGCACAGATACGCAGTATTTT
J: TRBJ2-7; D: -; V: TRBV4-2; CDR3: CASSQEGAGSSYEQYF; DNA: TGTGCCAGCAGCCAAGAAGGGGCGGGAAGCTCCTACGAGCAGTACTTC
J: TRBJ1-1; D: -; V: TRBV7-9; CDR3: CASSLDGGVTEAFF; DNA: TGTGCCAGCAGCTTAGACGGGGGTGTCACTGAAGCTTTCTTT
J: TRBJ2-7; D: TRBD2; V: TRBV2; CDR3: CASSEGLWGGSYEQYF; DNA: TGTGCCAGCAGTGAAGGGTTGTGGGGGGGCTCCTACGAGCAGTACTTC
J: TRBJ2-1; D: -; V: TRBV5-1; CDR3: CASSLQGHGQFF; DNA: TGCGCCAGCAGCTTACAGGGTCATGGGCAGTTCTTC
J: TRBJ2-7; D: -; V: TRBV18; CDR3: CASSPTGKEDYEQYF; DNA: TGTGCCAGCTCACCAACCGGGAAGGAGGATTACGAGCAGTACTTC
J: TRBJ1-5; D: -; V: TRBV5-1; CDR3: CASSHPRTALGNQPQHF; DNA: TGCGCCAGCAGCCACCCGAGGACAGCTCTTGGCAATCAGCCCCAGCATTTT
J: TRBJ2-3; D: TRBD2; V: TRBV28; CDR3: CASSQGLAASSTDTQYF; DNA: TGTGCCAGCAGCCAAGGACTAGCGGCATCTAGCACAGATACGCAGTATTTT
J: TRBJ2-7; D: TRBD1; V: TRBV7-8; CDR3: CASSPREGTDYEQYF; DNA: TGTGCCAGCAGCCCCAGAGAAGGGACAGACTACGAGCAGTACTTC
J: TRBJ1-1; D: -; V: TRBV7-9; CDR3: CASTPVPNTEAFF; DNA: TGTGCCAGCACCCCGGTCCCGAACACTGAAGCTTTCTTT
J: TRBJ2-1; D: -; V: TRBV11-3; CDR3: CASSLDFSNEQFF; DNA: TGTGCCAGCAGCTTAGATTTCAGCAATGAGCAGTTCTTC
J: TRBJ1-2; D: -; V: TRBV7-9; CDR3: CASSILPLTETNYGYTF; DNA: TGTGCCAGCAGCATACTCCCGCTGACAGAAACTAACTATGGCTACACCTTC
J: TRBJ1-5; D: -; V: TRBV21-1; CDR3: CASSKTDLSNQPQHF; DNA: TGTGCCAGCAGCAAGACAGACCTTAGCAATCAGCCCCAGCATTTT
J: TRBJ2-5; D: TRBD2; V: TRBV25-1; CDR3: CASSDPRLAGLQETQYF; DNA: TGTGCCAGCAGTGACCCCCGACTAGCGGGCCTCCAAGAGACCCAGTACTTC
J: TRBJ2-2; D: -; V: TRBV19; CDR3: CASNPGYGELFF; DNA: TGTGCCAGTAACCCAGGCTACGGGGAGCTGTTTTTT
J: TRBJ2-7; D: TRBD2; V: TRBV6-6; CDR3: CASSYPGLANEQYF; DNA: TGTGCCAGCAGTTACCCGGGACTAGCTAACGAGCAGTACTTC